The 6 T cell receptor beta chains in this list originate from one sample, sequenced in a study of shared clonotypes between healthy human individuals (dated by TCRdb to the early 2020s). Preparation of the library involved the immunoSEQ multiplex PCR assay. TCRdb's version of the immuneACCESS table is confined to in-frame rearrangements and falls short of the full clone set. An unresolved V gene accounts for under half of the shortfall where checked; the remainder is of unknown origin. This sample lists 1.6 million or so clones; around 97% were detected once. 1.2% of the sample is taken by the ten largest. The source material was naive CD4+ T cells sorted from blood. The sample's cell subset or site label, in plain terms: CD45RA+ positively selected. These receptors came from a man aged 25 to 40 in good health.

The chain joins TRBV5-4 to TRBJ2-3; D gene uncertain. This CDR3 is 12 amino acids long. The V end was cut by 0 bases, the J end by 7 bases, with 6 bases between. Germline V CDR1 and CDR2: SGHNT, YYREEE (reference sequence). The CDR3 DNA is TGTGCCAGCAGCTTGGTAGGATATACGCAGTATTTT. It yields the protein CASSLVGYTQYF.

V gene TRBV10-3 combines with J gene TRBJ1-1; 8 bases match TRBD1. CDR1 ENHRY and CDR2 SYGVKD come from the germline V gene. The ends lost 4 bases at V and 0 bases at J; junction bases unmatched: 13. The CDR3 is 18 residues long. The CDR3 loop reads CAISGSPNQGALNTEAFF. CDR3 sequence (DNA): TGTGCCATCAGTGGGAGCCCTAACCAGGGGGCTTTGAACACTGAAGCTTTCTTT.

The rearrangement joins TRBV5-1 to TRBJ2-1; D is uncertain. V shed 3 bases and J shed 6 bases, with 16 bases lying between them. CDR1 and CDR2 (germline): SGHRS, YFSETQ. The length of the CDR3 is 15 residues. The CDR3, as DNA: TGCGCCAGCAGCTCGAAGGAGCCGGCGTTCAATGAGCAGTTCTTC. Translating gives CASSSKEPAFNEQFF.

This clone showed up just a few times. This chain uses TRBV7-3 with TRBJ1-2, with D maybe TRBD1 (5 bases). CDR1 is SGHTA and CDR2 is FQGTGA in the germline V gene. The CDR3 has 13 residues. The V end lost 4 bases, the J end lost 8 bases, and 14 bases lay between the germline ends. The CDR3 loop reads CASSSPVGGGYTF. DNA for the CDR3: TGTGCCAGCAGCTCTCCGGTGGGGGGAGGCTACACCTTC.

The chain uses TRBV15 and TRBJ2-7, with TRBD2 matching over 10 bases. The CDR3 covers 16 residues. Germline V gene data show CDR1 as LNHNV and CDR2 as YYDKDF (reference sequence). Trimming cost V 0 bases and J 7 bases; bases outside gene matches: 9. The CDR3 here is CATSREILAGVGEQYF. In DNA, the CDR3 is TGTGCCACCAGCAGAGAGATCCTAGCGGGAGTAGGTGAGCAGTACTTC.

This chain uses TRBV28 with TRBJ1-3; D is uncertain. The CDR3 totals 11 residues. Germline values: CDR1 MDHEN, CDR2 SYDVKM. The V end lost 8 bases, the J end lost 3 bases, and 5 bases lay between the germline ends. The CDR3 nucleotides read TGTGCCAGCGGTGGTGGAAACACCATATATTTT. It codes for CASGGGNTIYF.